This section outlines one TCR beta chain sequence together with its context. Its specificity is not known. The RNA input was roughly 0.45 to 1 ug, and it was reverse transcribed with random hexamers. Amplification of TCR beta CDR3 was carried out by immunoSEQ multiplex PCR, which covered 54 Vbeta and 13 Jbeta segments. TCRdb passed the immunoSEQ multiplex PCR reads through MiXCR, listing each CDR3 protein once. The table shows fewer than 95,000 distinct CDR3 sequences, with around 96% occurring only once. The CD8+ and CD4+ T cells were isolated magnetically using a negative isolation approach, whereas the TEMRA cells were enriched by FACS. The sample belongs to a study of CD8 T cells in Susac syndrome. Whole-study results and caveats: Clonal expansion of Susac CD8+ cells peaked in TEMRA cells, and it also peaked in active patients.

CDR3 length equals 15 residues. Germline values: CDR1 SNHLY, CDR2 FYNNEI. V lost 0 bases and J lost 0, with 7 bases in between. V usage is TRBV2 and J usage is TRBJ2-3; the D gene is possibly TRBD1 (5 bases). Sequencing was done on a sample of CD8+ T cells from PBMCs. The sequence derives from a human donor with Susac syndrome. DNA of the CDR3: TGTGCCAGCAGTGAAGCTAGGGGTAGCACAGATACGCAGTATTTT. Translating gives CASSEARGSTDTQYF.